This TCR beta chain stems from a study of blood T cell repertoires in COVID-19. As for the study in general: Collection of acute and convalescent COVID-19 samples took place in the United States, Italy and Spain.

CDR3 length: 13 residues. Germline V lookup: CDR1 MDHEN, CDR2 SYDVKM. V shed 5 bases and J shed 3 bases, with 8 bases lying between them. The authors' processing: The authors estimated nucleated cell counts from reference gene primer amplification. The data were produced by immunoSEQ multiplex PCR, yet TCRdb's version contains in-frame clones alone and is incomplete. That table supplies the V and J calls and clone size; D and trimming were determined from the DNA. The sample comprises over 90,000 clones, roughly 90% of which are singletons, and around 3.4% rests with the top ten. The sequenced sample consisted of peripheral blood. This receptor was obtained from a woman aged 55-69 years with acute or convalescent COVID-19. The chain couples TRBV28 to TRBJ2-1, with D perhaps TRBD2 (5 bases). The CDR3 bases are TGTGCCAGCAGTCCCCGGGACTACAATGAGCAGTTCTTC. This encodes CASSPRDYNEQFF.